This T cell receptor (beta chain) is from a study of a mutant IDH1 vaccine in newly diagnosed glioma. Profiled with immunoSEQ multiplex PCR; TCRdb holds only in-frame clones, not every one. The top ten hold around 3% of the sample, which has 55,000 to 70,000 clones, 80% to 90% seen once. Described time point: baseline, week 1 (first vaccination visit). The treatment is: pre-vaccination baseline after standard-of-care therapy. The study enrolled donors with new WHO grade 3 or 4 IDH1-mutant, ATRX-lost astrocytomas. The CDR3 length is 13 residues. V lost 2 bases and J 4 bases, leaving 9 bases between the germline ends. Germline CDR1 and CDR2: SGHRS and YFSETQ.

J is TRBJ2-5 and V is TRBV5-1; no firm D call. The source material was PBMCs, sampled from a glioma patient treated with radiotherapy, temozolomide or both. The TCR was taken from a young man with glioma. The CDR3 nucleotides are TGCGCCAGCAGCTTATCCAGAATAGAGACCCAGTACTTC. It specifies CASSLSRIETQYF.